The 27 T cell receptor beta chains given below trace back to one sample, sequenced in a study of cytomegalovirus exposure and HLA in healthy donors. Amplification used 60 Vbeta primers and 13 Jbeta primers. This table comes from immunoSEQ multiplex PCR, and its TCRdb copy is limited to in-frame clones, with some not included. The sample has under 140,000 clones, 80% to 85% seen once. Sequencing was done on a sample of PBMCs. The source of these receptors is a woman aged 60 to 75 in good health and CMV-seropositive.

The gene calls are TRBV19 and TRBJ2-1, with D possibly TRBD1 on 5 matching bases. The CDR3 extends over 15 amino acids. Trimming stripped 2 bases from V and 2 bases from J, with 10 bases between. The germline V gene encodes CDR1 LNHDA and CDR2 SQIVND (reference sequence). The CDR3 here is CASSIQGETYNEQFF. In DNA, the CDR3 is TGTGCCAGTAGTATACAGGGCGAAACCTACAATGAGCAGTTCTTC.

The chain recombines TRBV28 with TRBJ1-5; a weak D match, TRBD1 (5 bases). Trimming pared 5 bases from V and 6 bases from J, leaving 14 bases between. CDR3 length: 14 residues. Germline loops: CDR1 MDHEN, CDR2 SYDVKM. For the CDR3, the DNA is TGTGCCAGCAGTCTTATCCAGGGAAGTCAGCCCCAGCATTTT. This gives the protein CASSLIQGSQPQHF.

The rearrangement joins TRBV7-9 to TRBJ2-7, with unresolved D. The CDR3 has 12 amino acids. Trimming shortened V by 5 bases and J by 3 bases, and 8 bases separated the two germline ends. The germline V gene encodes CDR1 SEHNR and CDR2 FQNEAQ (reference sequence). The CDR3 DNA reads as TGTGCCAGCAGCCGCACTATCTACGAGCAGTACTTC. Its translation: CASSRTIYEQYF.

The chain employs TRBV11-2 and TRBJ2-1; D not resolved. V shed 0 bases and J shed 4 bases, with 13 bases lying between them. The CDR3 runs to 16 residues. From germline, CDR1 is SGHAT and CDR2 FQNNGV. CDR3 loop: CASSLEISARYNEQFF. The CDR3 DNA reads as TGTGCCAGCAGCTTAGAAATCAGTGCCAGATACAATGAGCAGTTCTTC.

The chain links TRBV6-5 to TRBJ2-1; 9 nucleotides agree with TRBD1. CDR1 is MNHEY and CDR2 is SVGAGI in the germline V gene. The CDR3 runs 15 residues. With 2 bases clipped from V and 9 bases from J, the junction kept 8 bases outside the gene matches. The CDR3 loop is CASSYIRDRVSEQFF. CDR3 coding DNA: TGTGCCAGCAGTTACATCCGGGACAGGGTGAGTGAGCAGTTCTTC.

This clone was seen only once. This chain connects TRBV28 to TRBJ1-5, with D possibly TRBD1 on 6 matching bases. The CDR3 sequence is 16 residues long. V was trimmed by 4 bases and J by 2 bases, leaving 15 bases between them. In germline, CDR1 is MDHEN, CDR2 SYDVKM. The CDR3 nucleotides read TGTGCCAGCAGTTCAGGGGCCTTTGTGGGCAATCAGCCCCAGCATTTT. Its translation: CASSSGAFVGNQPQHF.

The V gene is TRBV7-9, the J gene TRBJ1-2; the match to TRBD1 covers 11 bases. Germline CDR1 SEHNR, CDR2 FQNEAQ (reference sequence). With V trimmed by 5 bases and J by 8 bases, 10 bases remained unmatched. This CDR3 spans 15 amino acids. CDR3 sequence: CASSPWTGGREGYTF. As DNA, the CDR3 is TGTGCCAGCAGCCCTTGGACAGGGGGCAGGGAAGGCTACACCTTC.

This clone was seen at least ten times. The chain links TRBV4-2 to TRBJ2-4, with TRBD1 matching 8 bases. This CDR3 is 16 amino acids long. CDR1 is LGHNA, CDR2 YNFKEQ, per germline. V shed 2 bases, J shed 6 bases, and the junction held 9 bases outside the gene matches. Written as DNA, the CDR3 is TGTGCCAGCAGCCAATTAGCAGGGGGCGTCAGAAACATTCAGTACTTC. It is translated as CASSQLAGGVRNIQYF.

The chain joins TRBV29-1 to TRBJ2-2, with 9 bases aligning to TRBD2. Germline V lookup: CDR1 SQVTM, CDR2 ANQGSEA. Trimming cost V 2 bases and J 5 bases; bases outside gene matches: 9. The CDR3 consists of 16 residues. For the CDR3, the DNA is TGCAGCGTTGAAATCGGAAGCGGGAGGTGGACCGGGGAGCTGTTTTTT. This codes for CSVEIGSGRWTGELFF.

The rearrangement uses TRBV6-4 and TRBJ1-2, with 7 nucleotides matching TRBD1. Looked up from germline, CDR1 is MRHNA and CDR2 is SNTAGT. Trimming took 4 bases from V and 0 from J; bases not matched to a gene: 11. The CDR3 length is 17 residues. The CDR3 sequence: CASSAHPRTGSNYGYTF. CDR3 bases: TGTGCCAGCAGTGCCCACCCCCGGACAGGATCTAACTATGGCTACACCTTC.

J is TRBJ2-1 and V is TRBV7-2, with 8 bases identical to TRBD2. The germline gives CDR1 SGHTA, CDR2 FQGNSA. Germline trimming cut 5 bases from V and 8 bases from J; bases unmatched to any gene: 11. The CDR3 has 15 amino acids. CDR3 protein: CASSRGGLRGDEQFF. The CDR3 nucleotides are TGTGCCAGCAGCCGGGGGGGACTGCGAGGCGATGAGCAGTTCTTC. Full variable domain (outside the CDR3, taken from reference TRBV7-2 and TRBJ2-1): GAGVSQSPSNKVTEKGKDVELRCDPISGHTALYWYRQSLGQGLEFLIYFQGNSAPDKSGLPSDRFSAERTGGSVSTLTIQRTQQEDSAVYLCASSRGGLRGDEQFFGPGTRLTVL.

The chain recombines TRBV5-1 with TRBJ2-5, with TRBD2 as a possible D gene (6 bases). The V gene lost 4 bases and the J gene lost 2 bases, with 18 bases spanning the gap. Per germline, CDR1 SGHRS and CDR2 YFSETQ. This CDR3 is 16 amino acids long. The CDR3 loop is CASSPVGAGIQETQYF. The DNA of the CDR3 is TGCGCCAGCAGCCCCGTGGGTGCGGGGATACAAGAGACCCAGTACTTC.

J is TRBJ1-5 and V is TRBV2; 8 bases agree with TRBD1. Losses at the gene ends were 4 bases for V and 8 bases for J; bases not matched to a gene: 16. This CDR3 comprises 17 residues. Germline CDR1 is SNHLY and CDR2 is FYNNEI. The CDR3 bases are TGTGCCAGCAGTGCGGTGGGGCAGGGGGCTAGCGGAAAGCCCCAGCATTTT. Its translation is CASSAVGQGASGKPQHF.

The chain couples TRBV12-2 to TRBJ1-5; the DNA was not used to check the table's D call, TRBD1. TRBV12-2 has pseudogene status. This CDR3 spans 16 amino acids. The CDR3 sequence is CASRFFADRAAAPQHF. CDR3 DNA: TGTGCAAGTCGCTTTTTCGCTGACAGGGCTGCTGCGCCCCAGCATTTT.

The V and J genes are TRBV2 and TRBJ1-4, with D possibly being TRBD1 (6 bases). The CDR3 is 16 residues long. The germline V gene encodes CDR1 SNHLY and CDR2 FYNNEI. Trimming removed 6 bases at V and 8 bases at J, with 22 bases between. In nucleotides, the CDR3 is TGTGCCAGCAGACTACACCTTGACGGGACACGGGAAAAACTGTTTTTT. Amino acid sequence: CASRLHLDGTREKLFF.

The chain uses TRBV29-1 and TRBJ2-1; the D is unclear. Germline CDR1 reads SQVTM; CDR2 reads ANQGSEA. There are 10 residues in the CDR3. Between the trimmed V and J ends, which lost 1 base and 9 bases, there was a span of 4 bases. CDR3 residues: CSVEAGEQFF. DNA of the CDR3: TGCAGCGTTGAAGCAGGTGAGCAGTTCTTC.

V is TRBV9 and J is TRBJ2-7; possible D gene TRBD2, 5 bases. V lost 3 bases and J lost 4, with 17 bases in between. CDR1 and CDR2 from the germline V gene are SGDLS and YYNGEE. The CDR3 runs to 15 residues. The CDR3 sequence is CASSDGMSDGYEQYF. CDR3 sequence (DNA): TGTGCCAGCAGCGACGGGATGAGTGACGGATACGAGCAGTACTTC.

The V and J genes are TRBV9 and TRBJ2-1; 13 positions match TRBD2. Germline CDR1 is SGDLS and CDR2 is YYNGEE. This CDR3 has 15 amino acids. The V gene end was trimmed by 0 bases and the J gene end by 13 bases; junction bases not matched to a gene: 7. The CDR3 DNA is TGTGCCAGCAGCGTAGTCCCTGGACTAGCGGGAGAACAGTTCTTC. Translation: CASSVVPGLAGEQFF.

In its sample, this clone was seen once. This chain's CDR3 is CASSLPSFDSSGSQYF. In DNA, the CDR3 is TGTGCCAGCAGTTTGCCCTCCTTCGACTCTAGCGGGAGCCAGTACTTC. The chain recombines TRBV28 with TRBJ2-7; 10 bases match TRBD2. The CDR3 runs to 16 residues. J lost 10 bases, V lost 3 bases, and 15 bases had no gene match. Germline V gene sequence: CDR1 MDHEN, CDR2 SYDVKM.

The J gene is TRBJ1-2, the V gene TRBV19; 7 bases match TRBD1. Trimming at V came to 4 bases and at J to 5 bases, leaving 7 bases not matched to a gene. The CDR3 contains 14 residues. The germline CDR1 and CDR2 sequences are LNHDA and SQIVND (reference sequence). CDR3 residues: CASSRDSGRYGYTF. The CDR3 DNA follows: TGTGCCAGTAGTAGGGACAGCGGCAGGTATGGCTACACCTTC.

This clone was recorded a few times. This sequence joins TRBV5-6 and TRBJ1-4; D not resolved. Germline lookup yields CDR1 SGHDT and CDR2 YYEEEE. This CDR3 has 19 amino acids. V gave up 1 base and J gave up 3 bases, with 22 bases separating them. CDR3 loop: CASSLFSGIMKGANEKLFF. CDR3 sequence (DNA): TGTGCCAGCAGCTTGTTTTCCGGGATAATGAAGGGAGCTAATGAAAAACTGTTTTTT.

This chain connects TRBV29-1 to TRBJ2-7; TRBD1 matches at 9 bases. This CDR3 contains 14 residues. Germline CDR1 reads SQVTM; CDR2 reads ANQGSEA. The V gene end was trimmed by 5 bases and the J gene end by 2 bases; junction bases not matched to a gene: 7. The CDR3 bases are TGCAGCGTTCAGCCCCGGGACAGGGCCTACGAGCAGTACTTC. Protein product: CSVQPRDRAYEQYF.

This sequence joins TRBV5-1 and TRBJ2-1; 10 bases are a match to TRBD2. CDR1 and CDR2 (germline): SGHRS, YFSETQ. The CDR3 consists of 15 residues. The junction had 4 bases not matched to a gene; V was cut back by 5 bases and J by 2 bases. The CDR3 region has the DNA TGCGCCAGCAGGACTAGCGGGTCAACCTACAATGAGCAGTTCTTC. Its protein is CASRTSGSTYNEQFF.

The J gene is TRBJ2-1, the V gene TRBV7-9; a weak D match, TRBD2 (6 bases). The V end was cut by 5 bases, the J end by 2 bases, with 13 bases between. Germline-derived CDR1 and CDR2 are SEHNR and FQNEAQ (reference sequence). This CDR3 comprises 15 residues. The CDR3 protein is CASSQDYTTYNEQFF. Written as DNA, the CDR3 is TGTGCCAGCAGCCAGGACTACACAACCTACAATGAGCAGTTCTTC. Full variable domain (missing parts from reference TRBV7-9 and TRBJ2-1): DTGVSQNPRHKITKRGQNVTFRCDPISEHNRLYWYRQTLGQGPEFLTYFQNEAQLEKSRLLSDRFSAERPKGSFSTLEIQRTEQGDSAMYLCASSQDYTTYNEQFFGPGTRLTVL.

This chain uses TRBV18 with TRBJ2-3; the match to TRBD1 covers 8 bases. V shed 6 bases, J shed 6 bases, and the junction held 8 bases outside the gene matches. The germline CDR1 and CDR2 sequences are KGHSH and LQKENI. This CDR3 is 14 amino acids long. The CDR3 region is CASSPTGAPDTQYF. The CDR3 nucleotides read TGTGCCAGCTCCCCGACAGGGGCTCCTGATACGCAGTATTTT.

This clone was counted a single time. The genes are TRBV9 and TRBJ1-1, with 9 bases aligning to TRBD1. Looked up from germline, CDR1 is SGDLS and CDR2 is YYNGEE. The CDR3 totals 16 residues. V was pared by 2 bases and J by 6 bases, with 11 bases of the junction left unmatched. CDR3 loop: CASSVWTGVSVSEAFF. CDR3 sequence (DNA): TGTGCCAGCAGCGTCTGGACAGGGGTGTCTGTATCTGAAGCTTTCTTT.

This sequence joins TRBV9 and TRBJ1-6; D may be TRBD1 (6 bases). V shed 4 bases and J shed 8 bases, with 10 bases lying between them. The CDR3 contains 13 residues. Germline assignment: CDR1 SGDLS and CDR2 YYNGEE. The CDR3 loop reads CASSRGNDSPLHF. The DNA for the CDR3 is TGTGCCAGCAGCAGGGGGAATGATTCACCCCTCCACTTT.